This TCR beta chain was profiled in a study of T cell changes during pregnancy in multiple sclerosis. This CDR3 is built from 14 residues. V lost 10 bases to trimming and J lost 1 base; unmatched junction nucleotides: 4. CDR1 is LNHDA and CDR2 is SQIVND in the germline V gene (reference sequence). This table comes from immunoSEQ multiplex PCR, and its TCRdb copy is limited to in-frame clones, with some not included. The sample contains roughly 100,000 clones, about nine tenths of which appear only once. The V call is TRBV19, the J call TRBJ2-3; TRBD2 agrees at 11 bases. The sample here was peripheral blood, taken in the second trimester of pregnancy. The receptor comes from a female donor in good health, enrolled as a control in a pregnancy study. In DNA, the CDR3 is TGTGCCACTAGGGGACTAGCGGGCACAGATACGCAGTATTTT. This translates into CATRGLAGTDTQYF. The full variable domain, in which reference TRBV19 and TRBJ2-3 provide the parts outside the CDR3, is DGGITQSPKYLFRKEGQNVTLSCEQNLNHDAMYWYRQDPGQGLRLIYYSQIVNDFQKGDIAEGYSVSREKKESFPLTVTSAQKNPTAFYLCATRGLAGTDTQYFGPGTRLTVL.